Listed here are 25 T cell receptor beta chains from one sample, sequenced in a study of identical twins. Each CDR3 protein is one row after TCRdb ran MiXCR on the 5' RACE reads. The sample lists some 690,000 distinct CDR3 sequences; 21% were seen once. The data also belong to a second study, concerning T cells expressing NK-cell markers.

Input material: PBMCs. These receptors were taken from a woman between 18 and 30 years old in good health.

The CDR3 DNA follows: TGTGCCAGCAGCTTAGCCAGCGACTACAATGAGCAGTTCTTC. Translated: CASSLASDYNEQFF. V usage is TRBV7-2 and J usage is TRBJ2-1; D gene uncertain. Germline V gene lookup returns CDR1 SGHTA and CDR2 FQGNSA. This CDR3 has 14 residues. V was trimmed by 0 bases and J by 3 bases, leaving 6 bases between them.

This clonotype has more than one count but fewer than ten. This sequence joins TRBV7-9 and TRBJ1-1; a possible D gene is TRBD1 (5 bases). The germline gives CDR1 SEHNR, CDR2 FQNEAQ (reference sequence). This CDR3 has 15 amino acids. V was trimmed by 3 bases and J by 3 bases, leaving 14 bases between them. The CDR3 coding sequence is TGTGCCAGCAGCTTCTCTACTAGCAGGGACACTGAAGCTTTCTTT. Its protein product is CASSFSTSRDTEAFF. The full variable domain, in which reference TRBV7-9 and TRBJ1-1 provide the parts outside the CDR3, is DTGVSQNPRHKITKRGQNVTFRCDPISEHNRLYWYRQTLGQGPEFLTYFQNEAQLEKSRLLSDRFSAERPKGSFSTLEIQRTEQGDSAMYLCASSFSTSRDTEAFFGQGTRLTVV.

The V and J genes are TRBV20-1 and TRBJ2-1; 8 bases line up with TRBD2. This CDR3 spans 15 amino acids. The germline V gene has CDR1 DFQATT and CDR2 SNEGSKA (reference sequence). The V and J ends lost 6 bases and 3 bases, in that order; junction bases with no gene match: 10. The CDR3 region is CSAPIVREGYNEQFF. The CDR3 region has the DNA TGCAGTGCCCCCATAGTACGGGAGGGCTACAATGAGCAGTTCTTC.

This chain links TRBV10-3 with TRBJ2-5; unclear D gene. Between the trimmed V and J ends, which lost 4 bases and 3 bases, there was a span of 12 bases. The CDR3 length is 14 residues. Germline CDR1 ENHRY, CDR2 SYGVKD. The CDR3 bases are TGTGCCATCAGTGCCCCCGGTGGGAAAGAGACCCAGTACTTC. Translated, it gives CAISAPGGKETQYF.

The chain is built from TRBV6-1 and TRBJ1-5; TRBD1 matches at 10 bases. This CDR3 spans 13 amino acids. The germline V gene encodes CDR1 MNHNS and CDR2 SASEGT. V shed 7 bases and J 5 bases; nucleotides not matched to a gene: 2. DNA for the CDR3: TGTGCCAGCAAAGGACAGGGGGATCAGCCCCAGCATTTT. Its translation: CASKGQGDQPQHF.

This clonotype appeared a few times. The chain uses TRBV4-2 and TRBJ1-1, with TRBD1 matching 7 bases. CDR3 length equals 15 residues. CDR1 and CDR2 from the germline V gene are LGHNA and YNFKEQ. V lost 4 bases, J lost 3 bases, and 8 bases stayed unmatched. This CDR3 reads CASSLGGGTDTEAFF. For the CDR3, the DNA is TGTGCCAGCAGCCTAGGGGGCGGTACGGACACTGAAGCTTTCTTT.

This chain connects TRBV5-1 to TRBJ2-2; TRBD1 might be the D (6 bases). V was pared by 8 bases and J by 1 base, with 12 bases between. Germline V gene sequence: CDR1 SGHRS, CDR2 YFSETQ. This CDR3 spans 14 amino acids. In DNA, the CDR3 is TGCGCCAGTCACTCGGACAGGAACACCGGGGAGCTGTTTTTT. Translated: CASHSDRNTGELFF.

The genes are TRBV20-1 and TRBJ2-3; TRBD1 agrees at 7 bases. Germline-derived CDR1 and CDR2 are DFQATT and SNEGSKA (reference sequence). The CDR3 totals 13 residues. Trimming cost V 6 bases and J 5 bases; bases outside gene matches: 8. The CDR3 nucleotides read TGCAGTGCCAGACAGGGTGCGGGAGATACGCAGTATTTT. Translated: CSARQGAGDTQYF.

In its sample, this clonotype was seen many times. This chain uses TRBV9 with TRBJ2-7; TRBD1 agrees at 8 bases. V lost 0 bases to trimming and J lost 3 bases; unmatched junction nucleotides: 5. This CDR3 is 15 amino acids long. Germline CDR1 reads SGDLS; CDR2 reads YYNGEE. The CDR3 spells CASSVGQGSIYEQYF. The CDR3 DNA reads TGTGCCAGCAGCGTAGGACAGGGGTCGATCTACGAGCAGTACTTC.

The DNA of the CDR3 is TGTGCCAGCAGCCCAGATTATCGGGGCTACTACGAGCAGTACTTC. The encoded protein is CASSPDYRGYYEQYF. This chain connects TRBV7-3 to TRBJ2-7, with D possibly being TRBD1 or TRBD2 (5 bases each). CDR1 is SGHTA and CDR2 is FQGTGA in the germline V gene. V lost 5 bases and J lost 3, with 17 bases in between. The length of the CDR3 is 15 residues.

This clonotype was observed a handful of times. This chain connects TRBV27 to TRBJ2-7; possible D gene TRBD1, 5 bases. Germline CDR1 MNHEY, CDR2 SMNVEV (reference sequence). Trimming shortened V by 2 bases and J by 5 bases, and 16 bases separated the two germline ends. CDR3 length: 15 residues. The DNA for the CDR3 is TGTGCCAGCAGTTTACTTGGGGTAGGGGTTGACGAGCAGTACTTC. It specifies CASSLLGVGVDEQYF.

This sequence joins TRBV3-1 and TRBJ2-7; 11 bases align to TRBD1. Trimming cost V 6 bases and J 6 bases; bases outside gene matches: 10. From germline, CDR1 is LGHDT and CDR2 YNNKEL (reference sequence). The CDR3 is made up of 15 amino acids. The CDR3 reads CASRRTGGANGEQYF. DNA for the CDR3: TGTGCCAGCAGACGGACAGGGGGCGCGAACGGCGAGCAGTACTTC.

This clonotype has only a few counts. CDR3 residues: CSARRTSGSSYNEQFF. The CDR3 coding sequence is TGCAGTGCTAGAAGGACTAGCGGGAGCTCCTACAATGAGCAGTTCTTC. The chain carries TRBV20-1 and TRBJ2-1; 13 bases align to TRBD2. The CDR3 spans 16 residues. The ends lost 2 bases at V and 0 bases at J; junction bases unmatched: 1. The germline gives CDR1 DFQATT, CDR2 SNEGSKA (reference sequence).

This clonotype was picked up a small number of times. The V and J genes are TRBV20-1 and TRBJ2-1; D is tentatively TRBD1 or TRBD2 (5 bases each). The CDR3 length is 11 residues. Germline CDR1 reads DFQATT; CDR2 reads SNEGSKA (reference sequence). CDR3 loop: CRGTSSDEQFF. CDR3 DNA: TGCAGGGGGACCAGTAGCGATGAGCAGTTCTTC.

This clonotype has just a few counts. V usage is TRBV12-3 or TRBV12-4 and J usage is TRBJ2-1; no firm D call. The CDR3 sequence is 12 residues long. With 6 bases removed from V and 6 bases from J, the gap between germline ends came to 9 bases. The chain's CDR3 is CASRLIPNEQFF. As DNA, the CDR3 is TGTGCCAGCAGGCTAATCCCCAATGAGCAGTTCTTC.

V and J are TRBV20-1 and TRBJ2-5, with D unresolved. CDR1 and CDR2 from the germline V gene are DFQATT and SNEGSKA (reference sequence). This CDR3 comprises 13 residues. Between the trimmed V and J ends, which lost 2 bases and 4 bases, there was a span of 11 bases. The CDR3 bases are TGCAGTGCTAGAAAGAGTCCTTTAGAGACCCAGTACTTC. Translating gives CSARKSPLETQYF.

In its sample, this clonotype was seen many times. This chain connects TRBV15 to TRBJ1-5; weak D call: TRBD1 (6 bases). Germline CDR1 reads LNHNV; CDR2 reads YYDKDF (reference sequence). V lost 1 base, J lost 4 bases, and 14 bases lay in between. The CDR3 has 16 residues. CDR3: CATSRGTTGVNQPQHF. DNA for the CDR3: TGTGCCACCAGCAGAGGGACGACAGGAGTAAATCAGCCCCAGCATTTT.

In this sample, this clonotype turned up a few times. This chain's CDR3 is CASRPERFGYGYTF. The CDR3, as DNA: TGTGCCAGCAGACCCGAGAGGTTTGGCTATGGCTACACCTTC. This rearrangement joins TRBV12-3 or TRBV12-4 to TRBJ1-2; no clear D gene. The V gene lost 6 bases and the J gene lost 4 bases, with 15 bases spanning the gap. CDR3 length: 14 amino acids.

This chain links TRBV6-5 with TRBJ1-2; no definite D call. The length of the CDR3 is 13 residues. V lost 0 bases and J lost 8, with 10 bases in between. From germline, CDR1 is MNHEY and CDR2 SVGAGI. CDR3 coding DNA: TGTGCCAGCAGTTACTCGATGGGGAAGGGCTACACCTTC. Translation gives CASSYSMGKGYTF.

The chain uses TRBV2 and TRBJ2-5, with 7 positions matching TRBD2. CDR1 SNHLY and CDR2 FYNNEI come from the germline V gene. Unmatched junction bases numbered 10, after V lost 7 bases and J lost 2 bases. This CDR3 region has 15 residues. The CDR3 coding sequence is TGTGCCAGCATTCTAGGGACTATAGATCAAGAGACCCAGTACTTC. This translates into CASILGTIDQETQYF.

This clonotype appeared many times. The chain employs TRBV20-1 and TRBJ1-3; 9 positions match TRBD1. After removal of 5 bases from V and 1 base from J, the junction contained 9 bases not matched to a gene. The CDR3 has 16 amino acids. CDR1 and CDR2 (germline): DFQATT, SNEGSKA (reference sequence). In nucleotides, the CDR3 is TGCAGTGCTCGAGGGGGACAGGGTGGTTCTGGAAACACCATATATTTT. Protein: CSARGGQGGSGNTIYF.

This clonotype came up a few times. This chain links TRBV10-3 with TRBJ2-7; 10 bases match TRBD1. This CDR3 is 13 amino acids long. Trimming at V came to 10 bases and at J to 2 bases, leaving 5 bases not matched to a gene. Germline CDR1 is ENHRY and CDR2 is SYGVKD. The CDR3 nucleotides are TGTGCCACTGGAGGGACAGGGGCCTACGAGCAGTACTTC. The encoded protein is CATGGTGAYEQYF.

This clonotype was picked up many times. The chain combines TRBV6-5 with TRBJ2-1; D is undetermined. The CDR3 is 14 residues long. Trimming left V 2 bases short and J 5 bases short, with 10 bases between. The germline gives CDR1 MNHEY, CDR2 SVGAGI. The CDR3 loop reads CASSYPVGNNEQFF. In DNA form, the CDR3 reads TGTGCCAGCAGTTACCCCGTTGGCAACAATGAGCAGTTCTTC.

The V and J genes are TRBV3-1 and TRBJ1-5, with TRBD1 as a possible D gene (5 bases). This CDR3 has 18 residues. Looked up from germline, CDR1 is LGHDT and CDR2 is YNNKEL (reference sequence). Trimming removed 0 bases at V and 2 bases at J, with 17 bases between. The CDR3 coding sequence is TGTGCCAGCAGCCAAGATGGACGGGGGTCCTACGGCAATCAGCCCCAGCATTTT. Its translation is CASSQDGRGSYGNQPQHF.

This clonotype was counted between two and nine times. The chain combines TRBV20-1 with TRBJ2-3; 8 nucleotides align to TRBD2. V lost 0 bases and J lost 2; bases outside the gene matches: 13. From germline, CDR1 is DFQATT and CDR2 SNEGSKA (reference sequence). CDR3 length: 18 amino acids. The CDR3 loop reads CSARDWERGGRNTDTQYF. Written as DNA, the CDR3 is TGCAGTGCTAGAGATTGGGAGCGAGGCGGGAGGAACACAGATACGCAGTATTTT.